A selection of T cell receptor beta chains follows, all from one sample in a study of OX40 agonist ivuxolimab in advanced cancers. This table comes from immunoSEQ multiplex PCR, and its TCRdb copy is limited to in-frame clones, with some not included. This sample has tens of thousands of clones; 80% to 90% occur once, and the top ten carry about a third. The sequences come from CD4+ or CD8+ T cells sorted from blood, collected in a trial of the OX40 agonist ivuxolimab. These receptor sequences come from an adult with an advanced solid tumor such as melanoma, head and neck, liver or kidney cancer. CDR3s include the opening cysteine and the closing phenylalanine or tryptophan. Each record gives: J gene, D gene, V gene, clone size, CDR3 DNA, CDR3 protein. D genes are given only for firm matches. The size field is filled for only some rows; it gives once, few, many or a size class.

TRBJ1-2 TRBD1 TRBV6-5 - TGTGCCAGCAGTTACACAACAGGGGGTGGAGGCTACACCTTC CASSYTTGGGGYTF
TRBJ2-3 - TRBV28 - TGTGCCAGCATTTTTAGCTCCGGGGGAATCACAGATACGCAGTATTTT CASIFSSGGITDTQYF
TRBJ2-1 - TRBV5-1 - TGCGCCAGCAGCTTGATACAGGGAAATGAGCAGTTCTTC CASSLIQGNEQFF
TRBJ2-2 - TRBV5-6 - TGTGCCAGCAGCTACCTTCCCGAGGGCTCCGGGGAGCTGTTTTTT CASSYLPEGSGELFF
TRBJ2-5 TRBD1 TRBV2 - TGTGCCAGCAGTCGGGACAGACAAGAGACCCAGTACTTC CASSRDRQETQYF
TRBJ2-7 - TRBV27 - TGTGCCATCAGGCGGGACTTATACGAGCAGTACTTC CAIRRDLYEQYF
TRBJ2-3 TRBD2 TRBV30 - TGTGCCTGGAGTGTAAGGCGGGGGGCGCCCCCGGGAGATACGCAGTATTTT CAWSVRRGAPPGDTQYF
TRBJ2-1 TRBD1 TRBV6-5 - TGTGCCAGCAGCCGGGACAGGGGATACAATGAGCAGTTCTTC CASSRDRGYNEQFF
TRBJ2-7 - TRBV19 - TGTGCCAGTAGTACATCCCTCGGTGGGACCTACGAGCAGTACTTC CASSTSLGGTYEQYF
TRBJ2-3 TRBD2 TRBV29-1 - TGCGGCGGGGCCGTGCGGGAGCCCGCTAGCACAGATACGCAGTATTTT CGGAVREPASTDTQYF
TRBJ2-7 - TRBV19 - TGTGCCAGTAGTCGCGGACGCTCCACCTACGAGCAGTACTTC CASSRGRSTYEQYF
TRBJ2-7 TRBD1 TRBV2 - TGTGCCAGCCGGACAGGCCGATACGAGCAGTACTTC CASRTGRYEQYF
TRBJ1-5 - TRBV28 - TGTGCCAGCAGGTTCAGCCGAAATCAGCCCCAGCATTTT CASRFSRNQPQHF
TRBJ2-3 TRBD1 TRBV4-1 few TGCGCCAGCAGCCAAGATTGGCTGACAGGGTCAGATACGCAGTATTTT CASSQDWLTGSDTQYF
TRBJ1-1 TRBD1 TRBV19 few TGTGCCAGTAGTTCGGGACAGCTGAACACTGAAGCTTTCTTT CASSSGQLNTEAFF
TRBJ1-1 TRBD1 TRBV18 - TGTGCCAGCTCCTCAGGGCCAGGGGGGTACACTGAAGCTTTCTTT CASSSGPGGYTEAFF
TRBJ2-3 - TRBV4-1 - TGCGCCAGCAGCCAAGCGATATCGGGGGGCCAGGATACGCAGTATTTT CASSQAISGGQDTQYF
TRBJ1-4 - TRBV5-4 - TGTGCCAGCCACTCGGATGAAAAACTGTTTTTT CASHSDEKLFF
TRBJ2-7 TRBD1 TRBV30 - TGTGCCCAACAATTACAGGGGGCGGGGGAGCAGTACTTC CAQQLQGAGEQYF
TRBJ1-1 - TRBV11-2 - TGTGCCAGCAGCCCGACAGGATCGACTGAAGCTTTCTTT CASSPTGSTEAFF
TRBJ2-3 - TRBV6-1 - TGTGCCAGCAGTGAACCTCCCGGGAGTGGGGCAGATACGCAGTATTTT CASSEPPGSGADTQYF
TRBJ2-1 TRBD2 TRBV11-2 - TGTGCCAGCAGCCCCCCAGGTAGCGGGAATTACAATGAGCAGTTCTTC CASSPPGSGNYNEQFF
TRBJ1-5 - TRBV2 - TGTGCCAGCAGTGTTTACGGGGGGACTAGTCAGCCCCAGCATTTT CASSVYGGTSQPQHF
TRBJ2-3 TRBD2 TRBV29-1 - TGCAGCGTTCCTGGACTAGCGGCACTTACGCAGTATTTT CSVPGLAALTQYF
TRBJ2-1 - TRBV27 once TGTGCCAGCAGTTTATTTACTTTGGGGGGTGAGCAGTTCTTC CASSLFTLGGEQFF
TRBJ1-3 - TRBV15 - TGTGCCACCAGCGGCGGGACTCCTGGCGGGAACACCATATATTTT CATSGGTPGGNTIYF
TRBJ2-7 - TRBV7-7 few TGTGCCAGCAGCATGGACGGGTACGAGCAGTACTTC CASSMDGYEQYF
TRBJ1-6 - TRBV27 - TGTGCCAGCAGTCACCCCGGGGGACTCTCACCCCTCCACTTT CASSHPGGLSPLHF
TRBJ1-2 TRBD1 TRBV25-1 - TGTGCCAGCAGTGCCGACGACAGGGCTGGCTACACCTTC CASSADDRAGYTF
TRBJ2-2 TRBD2 TRBV28 - TGTGCCAGCAGTTTCTCGCTAGCGGGAGGGCAAGTGAACACCGGGGAGCTGTTTTTT CASSFSLAGGQVNTGELFF
TRBJ2-3 TRBD2 TRBV5-4 - TGTGCCAGCAGCTCACCAGCGGGAGCAGATACGCAGTATTTT CASSSPAGADTQYF
TRBJ2-7 - TRBV7-9 - TGTGCCAGCAGCTTAGATACGGGAAGGGGCTACGAGCAGTACTTC CASSLDTGRGYEQYF
TRBJ1-5 TRBD1 TRBV5-1 - TGCGCCAGCAGCCCCACAGGGGCACGCAATCAGCCCCAGCATTTT CASSPTGARNQPQHF
TRBJ1-1 TRBD1 TRBV7-2 - TGTGCCAGCAGCTTAAAACAGGGGACCACTGAAGCTTTCTTT CASSLKQGTTEAFF
TRBJ1-3 - TRBV2 - TGTGCCAGCAGTGGAGCCGGCAGGCGGAGTGCTGGAAACACCATATATTTT CASSGAGRRSAGNTIYF
TRBJ1-1 TRBD1 TRBV6-1 - TGTGCCAGCAGTCCCGGACAGGCCAGGGCTGAAGCTTTCTTT CASSPGQARAEAFF
TRBJ2-1 - TRBV6-5 - TGTGCCAGCAGTTACCGGAGGAGCGAGGGCAATGAGCAGTTCTTC CASSYRRSEGNEQFF
TRBJ2-1 - TRBV28 few TGTGCCAGCAGTAAGGGGTTAACTACCTACAATGAGCAGTTCTTC CASSKGLTTYNEQFF
TRBJ2-1 - TRBV5-4 - TGTGCCAGCAGTTCACCTGCGGGGCCATACAATGAGCAGTTCTTC CASSSPAGPYNEQFF
TRBJ1-5 - TRBV10-3 - TGTGCCATCAGTGAGTCAAGTGGGGCTCGCAATCAGCCCCAGCATTTT CAISESSGARNQPQHF
TRBJ1-5 TRBD1 TRBV29-1 - TGCAGCGTCCCGGACAGGGGGGGATCAAGTACAAATCAGCCCCAGCATTTT CSVPDRGGSSTNQPQHF
TRBJ1-1 - TRBV7-9 - TGTGCCAGCAGCTTACGGTTTCCGCTGAAAGCTTTCTTT CASSLRFPLKAFF
TRBJ2-2 TRBD1 TRBV7-8 - TGTGCCAGCAGCCCCGGGACAGCGAACACCGGGGAGCTGTTTTTT CASSPGTANTGELFF